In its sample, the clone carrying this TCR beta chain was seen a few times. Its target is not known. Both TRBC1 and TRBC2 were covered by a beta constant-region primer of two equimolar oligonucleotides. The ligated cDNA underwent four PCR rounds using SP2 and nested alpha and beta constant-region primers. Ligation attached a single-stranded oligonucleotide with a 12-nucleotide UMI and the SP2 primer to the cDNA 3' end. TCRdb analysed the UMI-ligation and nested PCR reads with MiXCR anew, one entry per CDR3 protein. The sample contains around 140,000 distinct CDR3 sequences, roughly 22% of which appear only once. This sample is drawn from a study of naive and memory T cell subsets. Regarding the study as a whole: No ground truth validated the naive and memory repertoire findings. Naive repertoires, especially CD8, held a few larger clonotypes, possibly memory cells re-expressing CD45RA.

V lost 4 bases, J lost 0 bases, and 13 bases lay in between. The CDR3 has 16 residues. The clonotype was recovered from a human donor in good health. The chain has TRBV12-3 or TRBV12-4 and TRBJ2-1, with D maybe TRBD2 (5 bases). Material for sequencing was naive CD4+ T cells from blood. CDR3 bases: TGTGCCAGCAGTTCTCGGCGGGCATACTCCTACAATGAGCAGTTCTTC. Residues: CASSSRRAYSYNEQFF.